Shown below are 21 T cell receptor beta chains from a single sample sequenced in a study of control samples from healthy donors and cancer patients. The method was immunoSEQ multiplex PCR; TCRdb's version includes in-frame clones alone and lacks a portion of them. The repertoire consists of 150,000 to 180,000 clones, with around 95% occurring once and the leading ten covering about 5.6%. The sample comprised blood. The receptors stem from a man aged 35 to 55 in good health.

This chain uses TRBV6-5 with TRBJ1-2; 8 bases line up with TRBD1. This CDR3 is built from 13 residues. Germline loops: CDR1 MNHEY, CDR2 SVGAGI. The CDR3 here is CVVKGQGTYGYTF. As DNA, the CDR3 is TGTGTGGTAAAAGGACAGGGTACCTATGGCTACACCTTC.

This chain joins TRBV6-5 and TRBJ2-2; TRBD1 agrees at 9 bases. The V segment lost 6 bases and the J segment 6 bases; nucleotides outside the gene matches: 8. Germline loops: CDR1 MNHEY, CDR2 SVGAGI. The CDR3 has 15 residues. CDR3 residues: CASSWDRERPGELFF. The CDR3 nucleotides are TGTGCCAGCAGCTGGGACAGGGAGAGGCCCGGGGAGCTGTTTTTT.

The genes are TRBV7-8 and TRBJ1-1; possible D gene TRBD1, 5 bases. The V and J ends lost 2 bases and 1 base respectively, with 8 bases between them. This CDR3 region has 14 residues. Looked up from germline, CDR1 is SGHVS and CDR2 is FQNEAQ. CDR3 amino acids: CASSLRTGNTEAFF. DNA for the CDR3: TGTGCCAGCAGCTTAAGAACAGGGAACACTGAAGCTTTCTTT.

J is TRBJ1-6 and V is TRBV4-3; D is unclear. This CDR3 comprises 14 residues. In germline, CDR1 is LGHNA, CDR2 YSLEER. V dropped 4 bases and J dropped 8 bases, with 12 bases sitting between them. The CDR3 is CASSPALGDSPLHF. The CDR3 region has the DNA TGCGCCAGCAGCCCCGCCCTAGGTGATTCACCCCTCCACTTT.

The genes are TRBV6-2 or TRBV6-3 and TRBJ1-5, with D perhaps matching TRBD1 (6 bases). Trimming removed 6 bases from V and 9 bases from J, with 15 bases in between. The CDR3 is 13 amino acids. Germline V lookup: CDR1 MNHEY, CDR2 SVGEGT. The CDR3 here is CASSPQGYGPQHF. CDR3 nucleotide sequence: TGTGCCAGCAGCCCACAGGGTTATGGGCCCCAGCATTTT.

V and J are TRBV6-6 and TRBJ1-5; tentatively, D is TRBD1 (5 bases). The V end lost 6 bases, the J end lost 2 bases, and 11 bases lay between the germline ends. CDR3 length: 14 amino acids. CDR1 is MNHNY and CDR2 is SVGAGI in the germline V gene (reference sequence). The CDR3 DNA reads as TGTGCCAGCAGCCCGGGGGGGGGCAATCAGCCCCAGCATTTT. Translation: CASSPGGGNQPQHF.

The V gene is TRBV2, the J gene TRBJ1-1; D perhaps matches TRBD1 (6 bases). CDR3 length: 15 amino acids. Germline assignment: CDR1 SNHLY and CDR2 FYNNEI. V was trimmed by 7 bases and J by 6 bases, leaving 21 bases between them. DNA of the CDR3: TGTGCCAGCACCCGAGAACAGGGAGCAAGGGCTGAAGCTTTCTTT. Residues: CASTREQGARAEAFF.

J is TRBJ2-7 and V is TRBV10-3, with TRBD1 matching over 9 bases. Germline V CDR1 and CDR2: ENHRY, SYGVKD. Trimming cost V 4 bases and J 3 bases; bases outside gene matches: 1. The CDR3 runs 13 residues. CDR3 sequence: CAISGGQGYEQYF. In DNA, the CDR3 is TGTGCCATCAGTGGGGGACAGGGCTACGAGCAGTACTTC.

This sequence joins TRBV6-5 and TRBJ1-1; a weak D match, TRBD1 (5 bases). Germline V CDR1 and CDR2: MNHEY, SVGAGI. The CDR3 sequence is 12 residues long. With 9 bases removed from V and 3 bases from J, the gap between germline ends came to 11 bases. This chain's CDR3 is CASSVGDTEAFF. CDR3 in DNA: TGTGCCAGTTCGGTAGGGGACACTGAAGCTTTCTTT.

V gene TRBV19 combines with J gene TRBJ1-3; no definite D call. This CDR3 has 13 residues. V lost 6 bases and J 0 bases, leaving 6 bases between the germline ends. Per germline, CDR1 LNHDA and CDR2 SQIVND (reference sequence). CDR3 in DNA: TGTGCCAGTAGGGACCTCTCTGGAAACACCATATATTTT. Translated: CASRDLSGNTIYF. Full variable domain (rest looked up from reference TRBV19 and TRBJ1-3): DGGITQSPKYLFRKEGQNVTLSCEQNLNHDAMYWYRQDPGQGLRLIYYSQIVNDFQKGDIAEGYSVSREKKESFPLTVTSAQKNPTAFYLCASRDLSGNTIYFGEGSWLTVV.

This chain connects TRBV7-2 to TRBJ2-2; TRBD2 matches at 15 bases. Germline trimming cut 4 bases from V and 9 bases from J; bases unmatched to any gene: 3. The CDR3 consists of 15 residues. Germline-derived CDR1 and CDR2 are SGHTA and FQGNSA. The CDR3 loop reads CASSSGLAGGRELFF. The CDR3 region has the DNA TGTGCCAGCAGCTCGGGACTAGCGGGGGGACGGGAGCTGTTTTTT.

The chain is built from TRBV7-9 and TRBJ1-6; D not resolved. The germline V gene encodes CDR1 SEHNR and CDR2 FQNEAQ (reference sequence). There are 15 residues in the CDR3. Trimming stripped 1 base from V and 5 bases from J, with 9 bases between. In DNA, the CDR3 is TGTGCCAGCAGCTTAGGGGCAGCCAATAATTCACCCCTCCACTTT. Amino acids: CASSLGAANNSPLHF.

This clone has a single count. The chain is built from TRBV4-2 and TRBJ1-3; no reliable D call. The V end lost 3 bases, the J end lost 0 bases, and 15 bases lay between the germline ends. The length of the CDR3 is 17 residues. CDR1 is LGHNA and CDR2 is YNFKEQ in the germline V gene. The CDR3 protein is CASSQDTQSSSGNTIYF. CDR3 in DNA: TGTGCCAGCAGCCAGGATACACAGAGCAGCTCTGGAAACACCATATATTTT.

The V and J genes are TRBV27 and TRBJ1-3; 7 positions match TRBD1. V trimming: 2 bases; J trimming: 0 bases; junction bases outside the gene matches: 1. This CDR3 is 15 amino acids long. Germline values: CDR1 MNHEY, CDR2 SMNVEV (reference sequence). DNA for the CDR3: TGTGCCAGCAGTTTAACAGGGGCCTCTGGAAACACCATATATTTT. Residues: CASSLTGASGNTIYF.

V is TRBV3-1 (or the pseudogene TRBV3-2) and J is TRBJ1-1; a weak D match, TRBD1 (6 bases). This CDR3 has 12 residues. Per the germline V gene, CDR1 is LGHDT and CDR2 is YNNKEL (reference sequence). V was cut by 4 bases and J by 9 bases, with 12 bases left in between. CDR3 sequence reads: CASSLQGLKAFF. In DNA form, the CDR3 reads TGTGCCAGCAGCCTGCAGGGGTTGAAAGCTTTCTTT.

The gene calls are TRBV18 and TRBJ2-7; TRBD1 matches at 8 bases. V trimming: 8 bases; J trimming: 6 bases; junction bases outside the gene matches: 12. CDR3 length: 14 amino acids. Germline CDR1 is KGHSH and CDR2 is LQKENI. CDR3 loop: CASQQSGGLGEQYF. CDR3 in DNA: TGTGCCAGCCAACAATCAGGGGGCCTTGGCGAGCAGTACTTC.

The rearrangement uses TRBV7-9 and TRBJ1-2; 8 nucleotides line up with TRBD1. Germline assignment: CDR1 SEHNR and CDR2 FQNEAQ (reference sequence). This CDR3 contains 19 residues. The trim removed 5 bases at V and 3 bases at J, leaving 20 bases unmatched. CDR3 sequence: CASSPIPTGTGLLDYGYTF. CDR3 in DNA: TGTGCCAGCAGCCCTATTCCTACCGGGACAGGACTATTGGACTATGGCTACACCTTC. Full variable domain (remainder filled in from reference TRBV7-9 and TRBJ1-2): DTGVSQNPRHKITKRGQNVTFRCDPISEHNRLYWYRQTLGQGPEFLTYFQNEAQLEKSRLLSDRFSAERPKGSFSTLEIQRTEQGDSAMYLCASSPIPTGTGLLDYGYTFGSGTRLTVV.

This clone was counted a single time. The CDR3 loop is CASSTTGTGDLHTEAFF. CDR3 in DNA: TGTGCCAGTAGTACTACCGGGACGGGGGACCTCCACACTGAAGCTTTCTTT. The chain has TRBV19 and TRBJ1-1, with D perhaps matching TRBD1 (5 bases). Trimming removed 4 bases at V and 3 bases at J, with 21 bases between. Per the germline V gene, CDR1 is LNHDA and CDR2 is SQIVND (reference sequence). The CDR3 runs to 17 residues. Looking up the rest from reference TRBV19 and TRBJ1-1 gives the full variable domain: DGGITQSPKYLFRKEGQNVTLSCEQNLNHDAMYWYRQDPGQGLRLIYYSQIVNDFQKGDIAEGYSVSREKKESFPLTVTSAQKNPTAFYLCASSTTGTGDLHTEAFFGQGTRLTVV.

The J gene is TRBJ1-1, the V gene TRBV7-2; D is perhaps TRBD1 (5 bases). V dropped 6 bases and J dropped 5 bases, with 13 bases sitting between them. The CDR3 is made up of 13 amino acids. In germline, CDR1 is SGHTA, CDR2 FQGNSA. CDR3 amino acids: CASRDKGSTEAFF. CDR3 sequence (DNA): TGTGCCAGCAGGGACAAGGGAAGTACTGAAGCTTTCTTT.

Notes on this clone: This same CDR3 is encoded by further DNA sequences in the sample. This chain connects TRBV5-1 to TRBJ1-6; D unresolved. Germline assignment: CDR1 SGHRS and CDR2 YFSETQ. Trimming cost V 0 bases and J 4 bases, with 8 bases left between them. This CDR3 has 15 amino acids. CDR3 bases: TGCGCCAGCAGCTTGGCGGCAGCTTATAATTCACCCCTCCACTTT. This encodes CASSLAAAYNSPLHF.

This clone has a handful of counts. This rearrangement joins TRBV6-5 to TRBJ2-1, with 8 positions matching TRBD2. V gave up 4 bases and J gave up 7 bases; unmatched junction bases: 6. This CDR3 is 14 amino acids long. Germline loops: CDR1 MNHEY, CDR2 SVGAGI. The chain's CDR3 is CASSSSGTRNEQFF. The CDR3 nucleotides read TGTGCCAGCAGTTCCTCCGGGACTAGAAATGAGCAGTTCTTC.